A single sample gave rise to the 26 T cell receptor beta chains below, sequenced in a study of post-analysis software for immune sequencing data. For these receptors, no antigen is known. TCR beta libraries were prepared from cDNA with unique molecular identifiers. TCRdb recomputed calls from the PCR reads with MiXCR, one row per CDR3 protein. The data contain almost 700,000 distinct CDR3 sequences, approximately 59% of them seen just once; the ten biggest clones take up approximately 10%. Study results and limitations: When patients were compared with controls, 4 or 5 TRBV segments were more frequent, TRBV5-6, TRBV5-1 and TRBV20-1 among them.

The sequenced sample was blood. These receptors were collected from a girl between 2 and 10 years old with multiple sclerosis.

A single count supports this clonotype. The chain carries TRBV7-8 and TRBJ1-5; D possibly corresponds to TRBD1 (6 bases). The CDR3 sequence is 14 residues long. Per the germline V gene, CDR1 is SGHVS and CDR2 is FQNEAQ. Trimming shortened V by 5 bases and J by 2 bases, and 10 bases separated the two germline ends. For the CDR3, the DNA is TGTGCCAGCAGCCGGACAGCAGGCAATCAGCCCCAGCATTTT. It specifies CASSRTAGNQPQHF.

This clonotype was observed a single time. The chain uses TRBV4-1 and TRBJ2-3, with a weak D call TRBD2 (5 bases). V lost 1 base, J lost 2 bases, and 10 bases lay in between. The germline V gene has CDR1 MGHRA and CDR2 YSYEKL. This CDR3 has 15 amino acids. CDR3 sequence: CASSQASRFTDTQYF. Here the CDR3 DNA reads TGCGCCAGCAGCCAAGCTAGCCGATTCACAGATACGCAGTATTTT.

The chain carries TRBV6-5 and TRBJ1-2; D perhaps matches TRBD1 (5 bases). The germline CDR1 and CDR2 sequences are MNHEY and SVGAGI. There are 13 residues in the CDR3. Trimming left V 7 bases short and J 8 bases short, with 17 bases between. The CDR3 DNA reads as TGTGCCAGCACCCGGACAAATTCTGGGGGCTACACCTTC. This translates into CASTRTNSGGYTF.

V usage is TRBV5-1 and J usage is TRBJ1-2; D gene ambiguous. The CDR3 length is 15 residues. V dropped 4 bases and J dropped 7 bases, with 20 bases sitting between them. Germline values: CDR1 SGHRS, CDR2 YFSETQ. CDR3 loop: CASSTADTLSGGYTF. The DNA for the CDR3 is TGCGCCAGCAGCACTGCTGATACACTATCTGGTGGCTACACCTTC.

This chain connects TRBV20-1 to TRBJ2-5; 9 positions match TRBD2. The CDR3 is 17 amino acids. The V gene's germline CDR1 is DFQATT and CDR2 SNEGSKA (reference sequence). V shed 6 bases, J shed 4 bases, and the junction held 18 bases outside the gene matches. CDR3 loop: CSAPMQRGARGRETQYF. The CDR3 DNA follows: TGCAGTGCCCCGATGCAGCGGGGGGCTAGAGGTAGAGAGACCCAGTACTTC.

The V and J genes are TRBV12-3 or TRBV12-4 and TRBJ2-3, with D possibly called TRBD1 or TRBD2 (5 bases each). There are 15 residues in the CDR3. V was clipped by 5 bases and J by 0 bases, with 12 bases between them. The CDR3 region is CASSRGPASTDTQYF. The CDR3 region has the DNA TGTGCCAGCAGTCGGGGACCAGCTAGCACAGATACGCAGTATTTT.

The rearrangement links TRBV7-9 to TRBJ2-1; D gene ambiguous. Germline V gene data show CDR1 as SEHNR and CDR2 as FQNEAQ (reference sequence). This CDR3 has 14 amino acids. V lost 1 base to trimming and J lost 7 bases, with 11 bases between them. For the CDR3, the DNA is TGTGCCAGCAGCTTAGGGAGTTCAGGAAATGAGCAGTTCTTC. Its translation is CASSLGSSGNEQFF.

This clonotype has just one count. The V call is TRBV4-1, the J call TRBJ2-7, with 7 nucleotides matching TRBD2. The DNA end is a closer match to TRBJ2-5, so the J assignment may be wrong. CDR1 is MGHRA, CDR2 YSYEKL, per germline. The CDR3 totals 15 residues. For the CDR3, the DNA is TGCGCCAGCAGCCTCGGACGGGGGGAAGTGGAGACCCAGTACTTC. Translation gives CASSLGRGEVETQYF.

The CDR3 protein is CASKRRENTEAFF. CDR3 DNA sequence: TGTGCCAGCAAACGGAGAGAGAACACTGAAGCTTTCTTT. The chain carries TRBV27 and TRBJ1-1; D not resolved. This CDR3 has 13 residues. Germline loops: CDR1 MNHEY, CDR2 SMNVEV (reference sequence). Trimming stripped 7 bases from V and 1 base from J, with 10 bases between.

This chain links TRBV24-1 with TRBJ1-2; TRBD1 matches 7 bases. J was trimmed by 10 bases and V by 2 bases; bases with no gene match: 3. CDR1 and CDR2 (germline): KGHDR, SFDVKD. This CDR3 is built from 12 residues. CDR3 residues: CATSDSTGFYTF. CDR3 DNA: TGTGCCACCAGTGATTCGACAGGGTTCTACACCTTC.

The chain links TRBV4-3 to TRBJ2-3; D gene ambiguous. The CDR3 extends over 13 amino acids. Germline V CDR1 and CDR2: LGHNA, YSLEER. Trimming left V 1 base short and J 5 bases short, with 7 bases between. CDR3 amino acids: CASSQAVGDTQYF. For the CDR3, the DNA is TGCGCCAGCAGCCAAGCTGTAGGAGATACGCAGTATTTT.

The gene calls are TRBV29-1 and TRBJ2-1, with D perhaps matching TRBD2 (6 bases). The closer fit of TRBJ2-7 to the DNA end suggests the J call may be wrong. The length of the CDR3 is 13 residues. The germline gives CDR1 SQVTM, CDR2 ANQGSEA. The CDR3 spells CSVDGRGTDEQYF. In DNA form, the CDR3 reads TGCAGCGTTGACGGGCGGGGTACCGACGAGCAGTACTTC.

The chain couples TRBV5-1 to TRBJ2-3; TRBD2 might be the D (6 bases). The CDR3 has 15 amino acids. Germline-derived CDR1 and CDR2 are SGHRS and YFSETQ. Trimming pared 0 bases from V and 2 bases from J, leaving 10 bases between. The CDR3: CASSLAGATTDTQYF. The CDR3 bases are TGCGCCAGCAGCTTGGCGGGAGCGACCACAGATACGCAGTATTTT.

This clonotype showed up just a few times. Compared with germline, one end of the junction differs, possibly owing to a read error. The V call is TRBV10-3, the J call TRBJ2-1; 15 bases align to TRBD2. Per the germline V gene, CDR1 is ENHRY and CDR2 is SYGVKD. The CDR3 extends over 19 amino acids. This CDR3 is CAISGSGTSGRSSYHEQFF. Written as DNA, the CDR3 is TGTGCCATCAGTGGGTCCGGGACTAGCGGGAGGAGCTCCTACCATGAGCAGTTCTTC.

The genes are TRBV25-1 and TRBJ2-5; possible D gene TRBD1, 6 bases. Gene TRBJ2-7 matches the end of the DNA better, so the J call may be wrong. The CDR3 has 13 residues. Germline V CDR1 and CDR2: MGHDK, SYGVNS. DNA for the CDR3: TGTGCCACCGAGGGACAAACCACCTACGAGCAGTACTTC. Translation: CATEGQTTYEQYF.

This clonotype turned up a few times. The CDR3 protein is CASSWSHLNEQFF. Written as DNA, the CDR3 is TGCGCCAGCAGCTGGTCCCACCTCAATGAGCAGTTCTTC. The chain uses TRBV5-1 and TRBJ2-1; D is uncertain. Germline assignment: CDR1 SGHRS and CDR2 YFSETQ. The V and J ends lost 3 bases and 6 bases respectively, with 10 bases between them. The CDR3 extends over 13 amino acids.

CDR3 region: CASRSLGERGGDTQYF. CDR3 sequence (DNA): TGTGCCAGCCGATCTTTGGGGGAGAGGGGAGGAGATACGCAGTATTTT. The chain uses TRBV11-2 and TRBJ2-3; possible D gene TRBD2, 6 bases. The V gene's germline CDR1 is SGHAT and CDR2 FQNNGV. Trimming took off 8 bases at V and 5 bases at J, with 23 bases between the two ends. The CDR3 runs to 16 residues.

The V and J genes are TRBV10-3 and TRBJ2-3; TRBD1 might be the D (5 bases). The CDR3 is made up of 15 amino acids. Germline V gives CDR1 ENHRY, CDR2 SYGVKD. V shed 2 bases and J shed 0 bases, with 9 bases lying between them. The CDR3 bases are TGTGCCATCAGTGAGAAGGGGTCTAGCACAGATACGCAGTATTTT. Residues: CAISEKGSSTDTQYF.

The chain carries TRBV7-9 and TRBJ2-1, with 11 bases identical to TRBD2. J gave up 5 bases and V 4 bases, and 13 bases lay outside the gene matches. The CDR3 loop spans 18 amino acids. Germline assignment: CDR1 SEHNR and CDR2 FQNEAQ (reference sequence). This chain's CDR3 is CASSSTRASGRRNNEQFF. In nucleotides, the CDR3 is TGTGCCAGCAGCTCCACAAGGGCTAGCGGGAGGAGGAACAATGAGCAGTTCTTC.

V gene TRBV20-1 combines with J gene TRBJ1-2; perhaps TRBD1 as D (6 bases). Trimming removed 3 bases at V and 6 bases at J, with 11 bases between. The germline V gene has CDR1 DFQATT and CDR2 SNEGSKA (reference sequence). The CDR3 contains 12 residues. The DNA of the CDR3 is TGCAGTGCTAGGAGGGGGTCGGATGGCTACACCTTC. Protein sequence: CSARRGSDGYTF.

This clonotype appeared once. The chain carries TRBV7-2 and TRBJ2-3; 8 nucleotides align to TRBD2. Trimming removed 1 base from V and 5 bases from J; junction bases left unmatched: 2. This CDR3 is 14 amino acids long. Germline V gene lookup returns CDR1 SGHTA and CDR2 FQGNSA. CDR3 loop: CASSLGRGVDTQYF. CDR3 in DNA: TGTGCCAGCAGCTTAGGGCGGGGGGTAGATACGCAGTATTTT.

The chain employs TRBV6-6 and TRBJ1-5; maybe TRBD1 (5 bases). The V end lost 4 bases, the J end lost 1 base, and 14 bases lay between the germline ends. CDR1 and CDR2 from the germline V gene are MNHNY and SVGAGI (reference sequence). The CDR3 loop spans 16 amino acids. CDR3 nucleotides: TGTGCCAGCAGTTCGGCTTGGGGCGCCAGCAATCAGCCCCAGCATTTT. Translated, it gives CASSSAWGASNQPQHF.

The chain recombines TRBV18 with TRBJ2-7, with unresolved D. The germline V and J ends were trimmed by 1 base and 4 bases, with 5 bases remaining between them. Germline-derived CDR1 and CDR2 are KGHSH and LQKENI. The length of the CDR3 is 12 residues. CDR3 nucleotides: TGTGCCAGCTCACCACAGCAGTACGAGCAGTACTTC. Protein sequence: CASSPQQYEQYF.

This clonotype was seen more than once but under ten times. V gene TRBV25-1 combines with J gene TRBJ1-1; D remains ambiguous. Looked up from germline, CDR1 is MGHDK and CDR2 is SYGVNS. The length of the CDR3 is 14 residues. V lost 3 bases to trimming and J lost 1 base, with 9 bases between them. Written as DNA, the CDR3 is TGTGCCAGCAGTGATGAGACACCGAACACTGAAGCTTTCTTT. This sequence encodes CASSDETPNTEAFF. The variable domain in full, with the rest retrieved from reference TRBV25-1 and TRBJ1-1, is EADIYQTPRYLVIGTGKKITLECSQTMGHDKMYWYQQDPGMELHLIHYSYGVNSTEKGDLSSESTVSRIRTEHFPLTLESARPSHTSQYLCASSDETPNTEAFFGQGTRLTVV.

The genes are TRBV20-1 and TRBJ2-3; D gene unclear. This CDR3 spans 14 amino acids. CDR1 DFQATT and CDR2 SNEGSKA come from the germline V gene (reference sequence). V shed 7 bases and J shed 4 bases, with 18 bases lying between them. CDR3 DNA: TGCAGTGTCCTAATGGTCAGGCCCTCAGATACGCAGTATTTT. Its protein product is CSVLMVRPSDTQYF.

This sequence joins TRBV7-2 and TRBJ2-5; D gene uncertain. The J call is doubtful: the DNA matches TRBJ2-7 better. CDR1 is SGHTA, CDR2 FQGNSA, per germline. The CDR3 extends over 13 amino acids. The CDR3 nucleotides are TGTGCCAGCAGCTTCCTTGAAGATAACGAGCAGTACTTC. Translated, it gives CASSFLEDNEQYF.